These T cell receptor beta chains were read from a single sample in a study of T-cell memory formation after mild COVID-19. TCRdb re-called the 5' RACE reads through MiXCR, storing one row per CDR3 protein. The sample yields approximately 99,000 distinct CDR3 sequences, around 17% seen once. The sequenced sample was PBMCs or a T cell subset sorted from them (not recorded which). These receptors originate from a man aged 18 to 30 who had mild COVID-19 (a few samples of this study predate the infection). Cell type and time point are not known. CDR3s include the opening cysteine and the closing phenylalanine or tryptophan. The D gene is left open where the match is weak. Not all rows give a size; the values are once, few, many and, for expanded clones, a class.

v_gene	abundance	j_gene	d_gene	CDR3aa	CDR3nt
TRBV20-1	few	TRBJ1-1	.	CSAAFPGRTDEAFF	TGCAGTGCTGCCTTCCCAGGTCGAACCGATGAAGCTTTCTTT
TRBV4-3	.	TRBJ2-2	.	CASSQDSRQAGRELFF	TGCGCCAGCAGCCAAGATTCCCGACAGGCTGGCCGGGAGCTGTTTTTT
TRBV9	.	TRBJ1-5	.	CASSRCPARGNQPQHF	TGTGCCAGCAGTCGGTGCCCGGCGAGAGGCAATCAGCCCCAGCATTTT
TRBV4-1	.	TRBJ1-6	.	CASSQGGGLNSPLHF	TGCGCCAGCAGCCAAGGAGGTGGGCTCAATTCACCCCTCCACTTT
TRBV5-1	many	TRBJ2-2	.	CASSLSGDTGELFF	TGCGCCAGCAGCTTATCGGGAGACACCGGGGAGCTGTTTTTT
TRBV20-1	.	TRBJ2-2	.	CSARDGRKGAGELFF	TGCAGTGCTAGAGACGGTCGAAAGGGGGCCGGGGAGCTGTTTTTT
TRBV7-2	many	TRBJ2-5	TRBD1	CASSPRWTGGGETQYF	TGTGCCAGCAGCCCCAGGTGGACAGGGGGCGGAGAGACCCAGTACTTC
TRBV7-2	few	TRBJ2-1	.	CASSLESRENEQFF	TGTGCCAGCAGCTTAGAATCCAGAGAAAATGAGCAGTTCTTC
TRBV11-1	.	TRBJ2-7	TRBD1	CASSFTGTGPYEQYF	TGTGCCAGCAGCTTTACCGGGACAGGGCCCTACGAGCAGTACTTC
TRBV20-1	.	TRBJ2-5	.	CSARARDGTQYF	TGCAGTGCTAGAGCCAGGGATGGGACCCAGTACTTC
TRBV4-3	few	TRBJ2-5	TRBD1	CASSQGQGKVETQYF	TGCGCCAGCAGCCAAGGACAGGGGAAAGTGGAGACCCAGTACTTC
TRBV5-1	few	TRBJ2-2	TRBD2	CASSGSGGSNTGELFF	TGCGCCAGCAGCGGGAGCGGGGGGTCTAACACCGGGGAGCTGTTTTTT
TRBV24-1	few	TRBJ2-1	TRBD2	CATSDLAGGDEQFF	TGTGCCACCAGTGATCTAGCGGGGGGGGATGAGCAGTTCTTC
TRBV7-3	.	TRBJ2-3	.	CASGNADTQYF	TGTGCCAGCGGAAACGCAGATACGCAGTATTTT
TRBV20-1	.	TRBJ2-5	TRBD2	CSARVPSGGVETQYF	TGCAGTGCTAGAGTACCTAGCGGGGGGGTGGAGACCCAGTACTTC
TRBV21-1	.	TRBJ2-5	.	CASSKGEGEKTQYF	TGTGCCAGCAGCAAAGGGGAGGGAGAAAAGACCCAGTACTTC
TRBV5-4	many	TRBJ2-5	.	CASSLAGATETQYF	TGTGCCAGCAGCTTGGCAGGGGCGACGGAGACCCAGTACTTC
TRBV7-2	.	TRBJ1-4	.	CASSLASPIEKLFF	TGTGCCAGCAGCTTAGCCAGCCCTATTGAAAAACTGTTTTTT
TRBV2	few	TRBJ1-1	.	CASSKGVQGPEAFF	TGTGCCAGCAGTAAAGGGGTACAGGGCCCTGAAGCTTTCTTT
TRBV5-4	few	TRBJ1-6	TRBD1	CASSRWTGGSPLHF	TGTGCCAGCAGCCGTTGGACAGGGGGGTCACCCCTCCACTTT
TRBV24-1	.	TRBJ1-5	.	CATSDYGNQPQHF	TGTGCCACCAGTGATTACGGGAATCAGCCCCAGCATTTT
TRBV6-5	few	TRBJ1-2	.	CASSSHYGYTF	TGTGCCAGCAGTTCCCACTATGGCTACACCTTC
TRBV7-2	many	TRBJ1-4	.	CASSLFGRSGGEKLFF	TGTGCCAGCAGCCTATTTGGAAGGTCCGGAGGTGAAAAACTGTTTTTT
TRBV5-1	few	TRBJ2-6	.	CASSLRTIGANVLTF	TGCGCCAGCAGCTTGCGGACAATTGGGGCCAACGTCCTGACTTTC
TRBV6-5	few	TRBJ2-2	.	CASSYGLGGTGELFF	TGTGCCAGCAGTTATGGGCTTGGCGGAACCGGGGAGCTGTTTTTT
TRBV5-1	few	TRBJ2-5	TRBD1	CASSWTGGEETQYF	TGCGCCAGCAGCTGGACAGGGGGCGAGGAGACCCAGTACTTC